The rows below give T cell receptor beta chains drawn from one sample of a study of cytomegalovirus exposure and HLA in healthy donors. The method was immunoSEQ multiplex PCR; TCRdb's version includes in-frame clones alone and lacks a portion of them. The listing records 130,000 to 150,000 clones. Sequencing was performed on PBMCs. Receptor source: a male donor in good health and CMV-seronegative. Both conserved end residues are part of each CDR3. A D gene is named only where the DNA matches it firmly.

d_gene: TRBD1; v_gene: TRBV6-5; j_gene: TRBJ1-5; CDR3nt: TGTGCCAGCAGTCCCGGACAGGCAAATCAGCCCCAGCATTTT; CDR3aa: CASSPGQANQPQHF
d_gene: NA; v_gene: TRBV19; j_gene: TRBJ2-1; CDR3nt: TGTGCCAGTAGTTCGGGGTGGGGAAATGAGCAGTTCTTC; CDR3aa: CASSSGWGNEQFF
d_gene: NA; v_gene: TRBV18; j_gene: TRBJ1-1; CDR3nt: TGTGCCACCCGAAAGACAGAGGTGAACACTGAAGCTTTCTTT; CDR3aa: CATRKTEVNTEAFF
d_gene: NA; v_gene: TRBV28; j_gene: TRBJ1-2; CDR3nt: TGTGCCAGCAGTCCGACGAGGGAGCTCTATGGCTACACCTTC; CDR3aa: CASSPTRELYGYTF
d_gene: TRBD2; v_gene: TRBV27; j_gene: TRBJ2-5; CDR3nt: TGTGCCAGCAAGAGACTAGCGGGGGGGCTCGGAGAGACCCAGTACTTC; CDR3aa: CASKRLAGGLGETQYF
d_gene: TRBD1; v_gene: TRBV5-1; j_gene: TRBJ2-7; CDR3nt: TGCGCCAGCAGCTTGGGACAGGGGGTTCAATACGAGCAGTACTTC; CDR3aa: CASSLGQGVQYEQYF
d_gene: TRBD2; v_gene: TRBV12-5; j_gene: TRBJ2-2; CDR3nt: TGTGCTAGTGGTTTGCCCCGGGTAGGACTAGCGGCGATCACCGGGGAGCTGTTTTTT; CDR3aa: CASGLPRVGLAAITGELFF
d_gene: TRBD1; v_gene: TRBV5-1; j_gene: TRBJ1-1; CDR3nt: TGCGCCAGCAGCTTGCAGACAGGGGACACTGAAGCTTTCTTT; CDR3aa: CASSLQTGDTEAFF
d_gene: NA; v_gene: TRBV9; j_gene: TRBJ2-2; CDR3nt: TGTGCCAGCAGCGTAGCTGGACTACTAAACACCGGGGAGCTGTTTTTT; CDR3aa: CASSVAGLLNTGELFF
d_gene: NA; v_gene: TRBV6-6; j_gene: TRBJ2-2; CDR3nt: TGTGCCAGCAGTCTCCGACAAGAAGCGAACACCGGGGAGCTGTTTTTT; CDR3aa: CASSLRQEANTGELFF
d_gene: TRBD2; v_gene: TRBV19; j_gene: TRBJ2-7; CDR3nt: TGTGCCAGTAGTCCCCCCCCCGGACTAGTAAGCGAGCAGTACTTC; CDR3aa: CASSPPPGLVSEQYF
d_gene: TRBD2; v_gene: TRBV9; j_gene: TRBJ2-5; CDR3nt: TGTGCCAGCACCTTAGAAGCGGGAGTGGGGCAAGAGACCCAGTACTTC; CDR3aa: CASTLEAGVGQETQYF
d_gene: TRBD1; v_gene: TRBV27; j_gene: TRBJ1-2; CDR3nt: TGTGCCAGCAGTCCACAGGGGGCAAAGGGTGGCTATGGCTACACCTTC; CDR3aa: CASSPQGAKGGYGYTF
d_gene: NA; v_gene: TRBV11-1; j_gene: TRBJ1-2; CDR3nt: TGTGCCAGCAGCTTAGTCCCTGGGGGGGACCCGGCTACCACCTTC; CDR3aa: CASSLVPGGDPATTF
d_gene: NA; v_gene: TRBV27; j_gene: TRBJ2-7; CDR3nt: TGTGCCAGCAGTTCGCCGACAAATTCCTACGAGCAGTACTTC; CDR3aa: CASSSPTNSYEQYF
d_gene: NA; v_gene: TRBV5-1; j_gene: TRBJ1-2; CDR3nt: TGCGCCAGCAGCGGGGACACCACTAACTATGGCTACACCTTC; CDR3aa: CASSGDTTNYGYTF
d_gene: NA; v_gene: TRBV30; j_gene: TRBJ1-5; CDR3nt: TGTGCCTGGAGTCTTTTGGGGGGGGCAGCTCAGCCCCAGCATTTT; CDR3aa: CAWSLLGGAAQPQHF
d_gene: TRBD1; v_gene: TRBV28; j_gene: TRBJ1-4; CDR3nt: TGTGCCAACAGCCGTACTGGGACAGGGGAGGAAAAACTGTTTTTT; CDR3aa: CANSRTGTGEEKLFF
d_gene: TRBD1; v_gene: TRBV6-5; j_gene: TRBJ1-6; CDR3nt: TGTGCCAGCAATGACAGGGGTGGTTCACCCCTCCACTTT; CDR3aa: CASNDRGGSPLHF
d_gene: TRBD1; v_gene: TRBV7-9; j_gene: TRBJ2-1; CDR3nt: TGTGCCAGCAGCTTACGACAGGGGATCAATGAGCAGTTCTTC; CDR3aa: CASSLRQGINEQFF
d_gene: TRBD1; v_gene: TRBV19; j_gene: TRBJ2-2; CDR3nt: TGTGCCAGCAAAGACAGGGGGATGTCCACCGGGGAGCTGTTTTTT; CDR3aa: CASKDRGMSTGELFF
d_gene: NA; v_gene: TRBV6-1; j_gene: TRBJ1-1; CDR3nt: TGTGCCAGCAGTGGCGCGACAGGCCACACTGAAGCTTTCTTT; CDR3aa: CASSGATGHTEAFF
d_gene: NA; v_gene: TRBV27; j_gene: TRBJ2-1; CDR3nt: TGTGCCAGCATCCGTTTGGGACTTTCATCCAATGAGCAGTTCTTC; CDR3aa: CASIRLGLSSNEQFF
d_gene: TRBD1; v_gene: TRBV7-3; j_gene: TRBJ2-7; CDR3nt: TGTGCCAGCAGCTTCTCCGGGACAGGGGCCTACGAGCAGTACTTC; CDR3aa: CASSFSGTGAYEQYF